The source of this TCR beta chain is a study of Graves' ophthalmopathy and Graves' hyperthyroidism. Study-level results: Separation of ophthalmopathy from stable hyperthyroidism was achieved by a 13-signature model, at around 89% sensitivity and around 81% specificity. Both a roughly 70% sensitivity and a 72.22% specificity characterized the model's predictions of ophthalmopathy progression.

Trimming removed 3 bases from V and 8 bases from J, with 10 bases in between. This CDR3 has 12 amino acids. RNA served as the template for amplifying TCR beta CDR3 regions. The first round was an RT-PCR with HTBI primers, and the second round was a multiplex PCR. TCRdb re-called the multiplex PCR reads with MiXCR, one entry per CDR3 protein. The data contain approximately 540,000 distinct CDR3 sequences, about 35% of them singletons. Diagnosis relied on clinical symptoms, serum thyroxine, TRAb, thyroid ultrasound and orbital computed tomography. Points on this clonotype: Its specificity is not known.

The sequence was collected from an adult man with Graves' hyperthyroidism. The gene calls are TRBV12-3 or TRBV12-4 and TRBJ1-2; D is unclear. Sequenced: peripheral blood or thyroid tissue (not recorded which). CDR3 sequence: CASSLVRTGYTF. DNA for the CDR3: TGTGCCAGCAGTTTGGTACGAACAGGCTACACCTTC.